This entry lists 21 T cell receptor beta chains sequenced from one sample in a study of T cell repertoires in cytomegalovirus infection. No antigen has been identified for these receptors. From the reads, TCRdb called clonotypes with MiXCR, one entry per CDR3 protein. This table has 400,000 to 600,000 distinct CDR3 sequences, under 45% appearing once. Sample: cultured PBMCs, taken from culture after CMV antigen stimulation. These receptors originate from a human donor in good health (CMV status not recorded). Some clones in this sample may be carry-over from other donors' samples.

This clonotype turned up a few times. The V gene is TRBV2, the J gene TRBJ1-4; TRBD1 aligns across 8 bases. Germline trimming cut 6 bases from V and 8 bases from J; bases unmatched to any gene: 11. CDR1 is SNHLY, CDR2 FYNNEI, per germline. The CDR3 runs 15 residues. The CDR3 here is CASRGPGTGDEKLFF. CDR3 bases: TGTGCCAGCAGAGGACCCGGGACAGGTGACGAAAAACTGTTTTTT.

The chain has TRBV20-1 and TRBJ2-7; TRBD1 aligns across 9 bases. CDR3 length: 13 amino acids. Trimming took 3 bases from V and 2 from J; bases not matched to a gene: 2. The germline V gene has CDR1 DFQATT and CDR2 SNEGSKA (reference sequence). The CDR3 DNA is TGCAGTGCTAGGGGGACAGGGCCCTACGAGCAGTACTTC. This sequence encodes CSARGTGPYEQYF.

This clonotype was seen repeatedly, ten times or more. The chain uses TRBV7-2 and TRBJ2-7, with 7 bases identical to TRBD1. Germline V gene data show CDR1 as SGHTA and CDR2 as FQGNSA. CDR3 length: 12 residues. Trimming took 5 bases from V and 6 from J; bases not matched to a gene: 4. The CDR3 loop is CASSPDRVEQYF. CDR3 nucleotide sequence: TGTGCCAGCAGCCCCGACAGGGTCGAGCAGTACTTC. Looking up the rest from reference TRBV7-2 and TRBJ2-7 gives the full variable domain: GAGVSQSPSNKVTEKGKDVELRCDPISGHTALYWYRQSLGQGLEFLIYFQGNSAPDKSGLPSDRFSAERTGGSVSTLTIQRTQQEDSAVYLCASSPDRVEQYFGPGTRLTVT.

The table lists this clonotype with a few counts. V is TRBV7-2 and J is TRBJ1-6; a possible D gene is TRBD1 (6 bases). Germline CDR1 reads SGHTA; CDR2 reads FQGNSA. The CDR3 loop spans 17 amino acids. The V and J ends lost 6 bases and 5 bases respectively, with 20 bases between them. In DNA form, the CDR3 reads TGTGCCAGCAGTTTGGGGGCGATAACCCTTGATAATTCACCCCTCCACTTT. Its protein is CASSLGAITLDNSPLHF. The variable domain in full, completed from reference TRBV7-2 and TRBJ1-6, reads GAGVSQSPSNKVTEKGKDVELRCDPISGHTALYWYRQSLGQGLEFLIYFQGNSAPDKSGLPSDRFSAERTGGSVSTLTIQRTQQEDSAVYLCASSLGAITLDNSPLHFGNGTRLTVT.

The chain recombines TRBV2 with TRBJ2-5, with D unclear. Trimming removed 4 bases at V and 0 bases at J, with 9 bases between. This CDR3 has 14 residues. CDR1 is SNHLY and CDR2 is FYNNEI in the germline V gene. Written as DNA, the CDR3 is TGTGCCAGCAGTGTAGGGCAGGACCAAGAGACCCAGTACTTC. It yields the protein CASSVGQDQETQYF.

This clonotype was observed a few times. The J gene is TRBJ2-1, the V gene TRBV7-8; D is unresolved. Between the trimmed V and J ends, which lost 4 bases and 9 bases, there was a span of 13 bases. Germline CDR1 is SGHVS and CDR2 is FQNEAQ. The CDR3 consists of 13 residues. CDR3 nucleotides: TGTGCCAGCAGCTCACATCCCGCCGGTGAGCAGTTCTTC. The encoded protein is CASSSHPAGEQFF.

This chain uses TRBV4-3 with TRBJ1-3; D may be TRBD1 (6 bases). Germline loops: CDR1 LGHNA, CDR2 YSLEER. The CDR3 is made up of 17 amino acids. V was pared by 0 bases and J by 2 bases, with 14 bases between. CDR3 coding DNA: TGCGCCAGCAGCCAAGAGGCGGGGGGGCCCCCTGGAAACACCATATATTTT. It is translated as CASSQEAGGPPGNTIYF.

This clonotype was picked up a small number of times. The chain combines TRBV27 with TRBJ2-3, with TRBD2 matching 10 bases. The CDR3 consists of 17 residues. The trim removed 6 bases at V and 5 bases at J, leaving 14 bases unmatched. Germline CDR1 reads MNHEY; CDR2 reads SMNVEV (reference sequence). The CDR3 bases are TGTGCCAGCAGGAGGGGGACAGCGGGAGGGCCCGGAGATACGCAGTATTTT. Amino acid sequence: CASRRGTAGGPGDTQYF.

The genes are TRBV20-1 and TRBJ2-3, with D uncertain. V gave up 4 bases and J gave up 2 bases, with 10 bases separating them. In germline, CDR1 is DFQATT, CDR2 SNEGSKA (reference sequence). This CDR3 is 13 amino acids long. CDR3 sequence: CSAKVGSTDTQYF. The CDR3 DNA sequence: TGCAGTGCTAAGGTGGGATCCACAGATACGCAGTATTTT.

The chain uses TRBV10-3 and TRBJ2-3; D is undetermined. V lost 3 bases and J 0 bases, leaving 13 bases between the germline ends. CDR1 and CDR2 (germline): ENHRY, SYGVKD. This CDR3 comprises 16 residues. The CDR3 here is CAISDTRAASTDTQYF. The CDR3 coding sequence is TGTGCCATCAGTGATACTCGGGCGGCTAGCACAGATACGCAGTATTTT.

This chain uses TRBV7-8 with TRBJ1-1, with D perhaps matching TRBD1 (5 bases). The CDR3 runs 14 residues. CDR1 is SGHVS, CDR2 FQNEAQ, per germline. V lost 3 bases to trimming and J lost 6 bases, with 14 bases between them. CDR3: CASSFRGAYAEAFF. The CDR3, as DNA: TGTGCCAGCAGCTTCAGAGGGGCTTATGCTGAAGCTTTCTTT.

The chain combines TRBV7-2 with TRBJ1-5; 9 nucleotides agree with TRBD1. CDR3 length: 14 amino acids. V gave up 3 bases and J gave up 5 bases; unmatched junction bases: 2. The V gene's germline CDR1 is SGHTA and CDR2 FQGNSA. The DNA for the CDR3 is TGTGCCAGCAGCTTTGGACAGGGGCATCAGCCCCAGCATTTT. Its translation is CASSFGQGHQPQHF.

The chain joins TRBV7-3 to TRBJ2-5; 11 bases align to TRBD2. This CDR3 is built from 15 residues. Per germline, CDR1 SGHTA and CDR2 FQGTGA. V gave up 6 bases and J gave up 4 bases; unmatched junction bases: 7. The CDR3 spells CASRIAGGPGETQYF. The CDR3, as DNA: TGTGCCAGCAGGATAGCGGGGGGGCCTGGAGAGACCCAGTACTTC.

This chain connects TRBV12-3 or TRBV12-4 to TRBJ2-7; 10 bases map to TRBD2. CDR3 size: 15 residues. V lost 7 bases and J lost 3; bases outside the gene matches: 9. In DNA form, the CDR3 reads TGTGCCAGCACCCTAAGCGGGAGGGTTAACTACGAGCAGTACTTC. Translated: CASTLSGRVNYEQYF.

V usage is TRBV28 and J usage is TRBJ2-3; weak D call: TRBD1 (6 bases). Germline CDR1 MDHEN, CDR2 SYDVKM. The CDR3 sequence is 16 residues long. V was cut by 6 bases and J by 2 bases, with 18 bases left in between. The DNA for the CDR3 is TGTGCCAGCAGCTCTCTAGGGACACTACTCACAGATACGCAGTATTTT. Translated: CASSSLGTLLTDTQYF.

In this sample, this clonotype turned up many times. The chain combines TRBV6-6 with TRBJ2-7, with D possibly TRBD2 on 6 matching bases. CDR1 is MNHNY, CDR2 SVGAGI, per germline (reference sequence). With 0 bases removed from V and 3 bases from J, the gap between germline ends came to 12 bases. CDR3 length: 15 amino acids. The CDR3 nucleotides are TGTGCCAGCAGTTACTCCGGGACTGCCCTCTACGAGCAGTACTTC. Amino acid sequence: CASSYSGTALYEQYF.

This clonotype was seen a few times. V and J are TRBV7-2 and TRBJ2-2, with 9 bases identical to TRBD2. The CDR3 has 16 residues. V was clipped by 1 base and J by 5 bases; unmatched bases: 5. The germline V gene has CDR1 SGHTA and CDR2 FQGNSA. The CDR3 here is CASSLVALAGTGELFF. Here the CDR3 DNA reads TGTGCCAGCAGCTTAGTTGCTCTAGCGGGGACCGGGGAGCTGTTTTTT.

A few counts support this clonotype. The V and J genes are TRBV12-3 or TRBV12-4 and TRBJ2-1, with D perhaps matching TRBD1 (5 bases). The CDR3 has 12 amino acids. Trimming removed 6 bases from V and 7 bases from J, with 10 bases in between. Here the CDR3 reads CASRQGVNEQFF. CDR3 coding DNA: TGTGCCAGCAGACAAGGGGTGAATGAGCAGTTCTTC.

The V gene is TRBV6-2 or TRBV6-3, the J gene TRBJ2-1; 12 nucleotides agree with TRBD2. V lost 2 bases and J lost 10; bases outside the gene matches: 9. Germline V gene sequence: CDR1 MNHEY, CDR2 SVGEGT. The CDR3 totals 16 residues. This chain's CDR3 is CASSYPRLAGDGEQFF. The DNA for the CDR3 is TGTGCCAGCAGTTACCCCCGACTAGCGGGAGACGGGGAGCAGTTCTTC.

The CDR3 reads CASSLAGGYNQPQHF. The CDR3 nucleotides are TGTGCCAGCAGTTTAGCCGGGGGGTACAATCAGCCCCAGCATTTT. The chain recombines TRBV12-3 or TRBV12-4 with TRBJ1-5; a weak D match, TRBD1 (5 bases). Trimming shortened V by 0 bases and J by 3 bases, and 9 bases separated the two germline ends. This CDR3 contains 15 residues.

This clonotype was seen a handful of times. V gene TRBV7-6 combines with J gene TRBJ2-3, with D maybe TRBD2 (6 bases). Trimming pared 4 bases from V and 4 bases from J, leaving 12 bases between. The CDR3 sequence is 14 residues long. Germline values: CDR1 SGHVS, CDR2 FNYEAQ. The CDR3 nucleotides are TGTGCCAGCAGCTCGCGACTAGTCCCAGATACGCAGTATTTT. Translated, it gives CASSSRLVPDTQYF.